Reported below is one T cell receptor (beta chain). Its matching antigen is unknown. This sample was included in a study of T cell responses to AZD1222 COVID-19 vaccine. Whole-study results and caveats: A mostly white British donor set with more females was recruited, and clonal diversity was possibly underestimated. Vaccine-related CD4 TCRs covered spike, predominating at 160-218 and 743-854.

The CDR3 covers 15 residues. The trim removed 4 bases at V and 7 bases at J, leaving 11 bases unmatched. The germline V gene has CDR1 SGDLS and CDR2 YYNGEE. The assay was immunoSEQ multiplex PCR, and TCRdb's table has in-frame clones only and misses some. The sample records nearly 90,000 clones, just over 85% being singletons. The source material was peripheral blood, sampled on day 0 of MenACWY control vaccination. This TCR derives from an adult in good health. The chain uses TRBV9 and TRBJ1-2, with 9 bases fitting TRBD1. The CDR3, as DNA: TGTGCCAGCAGCCCTCGGGACAGGGAGTCACTTGGCTACACCTTC. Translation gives CASSPRDRESLGYTF.